This T cell receptor (beta chain) was documented in a study of PD-1 blockade in classical Hodgkin lymphoma (dated by TCRdb to 2018 to 2020). Study-wide context: Nivolumab dosing was 3 mg/kg intravenously every 2 weeks, continuing until either disease progression or unacceptable toxicity. To define a peripheral blood immune signature of response to PD-1 blockade in classical Hodgkin lymphoma, the study combined TCR beta sequencing with CyTOF. Here is what the overall study found, with its caveats: Only a single clinical trial cohort was studied, and what caused the repertoire differences, possibly disease activity or prior therapy, remained undefined. Baseline TCR diversity was reported as lower in newly diagnosed patients than in healthy donors, and lower still in relapsed/refractory patients. Baseline diversity similar to that of newly diagnosed patients was observed in trial patients achieving complete response, whereas significantly lower diversity was observed in partial responders and progressors. By C4D1, a significant rise was seen in CD4+ TCR diversity but not in CD8+ TCR diversity (p=0.0027 vs p=0.16), and the rise was most apparent among complete responders (p=0.02). Lower diversity was seen in patients whose nivolumab began less than 1 year after ASCT, and these patients were left out of later analyses so that immune reconstitution would not confound the results.

Genomic DNA was extracted with the Qiagen DNeasy kit from unsorted PBMCs and from negatively selected CD4+ and CD8+ fractions. Using primers that anneal to V and J segments, immunoSEQ multiplex PCR amplified the TCR beta CDR3 regions. A synthetic immune receptor repertoire was used to minimize amplification bias, and any remaining bias was removed computationally after sequencing. Per the original workflow: Custom Python scripts were used to quantify repertoire diversity as the Shannon entropy index. Unsorted, CD4+ and CD8+ repertoires were analyzed separately, except in combined analyses where CD4+ and CD8+ sequences were merged in silico. Clonal expansion was defined as a frequency increase of at least 2-fold after treatment compared with C1D1, and clones undetected at baseline were assigned a pseudocount of 0.5. Clones with 0 or 1 copy at C1D1 were classified as singleton clones, and clones with 2 or more copies were classified as non-singleton clones. Clones expanded in unsorted samples were annotated as CD4+, CD8+ or unknown by matching protein sequences in sorted samples from the same patient. Wilcoxon tests on paired samples were used to test diversity changes from C1D1 to C4D1. TCRdb took this table from immuneACCESS and kept in-frame rearrangements with V and J called. Such tables lack part of the clones; where checked against another copy, unresolved V genes explain under half of the gap, and the rest is unexplained. That table is the source of V, J and clone size, and D and trimming were worked out from the DNA. This sample is represented by tens of thousands of clones; about four fifths of them were singletons. Of the sample, approximately 18% falls within the top ten clones.

What the time point label conveys for this sample: cycle 4 day 1 (C4D1), after 5 to 7 weeks of nivolumab. Every trial patient had relapsed after autologous stem cell transplantation, and cohorts A, B and C differed in prior brentuximab vedotin exposure. The trial cohort included more than 55 patients with relapsed/refractory classical Hodgkin lymphoma, and each patient had a best overall response of complete response, partial response or progressive disease. In the multi-cohort phase II CheckMate 205 trial, trial patients received single-agent nivolumab. An independent review committee assessed best overall response using the 2007 International Working Group response criteria. Trial PBMCs were obtained immediately prior to nivolumab initiation (C1D1) and on therapy at cycle 2 day 1 and cycle 4 day 1. After peripheral blood was drawn into 8 mL Vacutainer Cell Preparation Tubes, PBMCs were isolated by centrifugation and then cryopreserved.

Note on this clone: It has no known antigen specificity. Base qualities are not recorded, but no much larger clone differs from it by a single base.

Sequences SGHDT (CDR1) and YYEEEE (CDR2) are obtained from the germline V gene. The germline ends are 11 bases apart after V is trimmed by 1 base and J by 4 bases. Spanning cysteine to phenylalanine, the CDR3 consists of 14 amino acids. This entry keeps only the CDR3 DNA: 42 bases, framed from base 1. The TCR originated in a human donor with classical Hodgkin lymphoma. The chain couples TRBV5-6 to TRBJ1-1; the D gene cannot be named for sure. The sample in question was peripheral blood mononuclear cells (PBMCs), obtained before the fourth cycle of nivolumab. The CDR3 region has the sequence CASSLYRMSTEAFF. The bases read TGTGCCAGCAGCTTGTATCGGATGAGCACTGAAGCTTTCTTT.